These 20 T cell receptor beta chains share one sample of origin, sequenced in a study of identical twins (dated by TCRdb to between 2015 and 2016). The library was obtained by 5' RACE. These reads were obtained on an Illumina HiSeq 2000. TCRdb reprocessed the public reads (quality trimming at Q25 with fastp, clone calling with MiXCR) and kept in-frame beta chains. Every distinct CDR3 protein forms one entry, paired with its most common genes and DNA. The sample table shows under 300,000 distinct CDR3 sequences, and over 12% are seen once. The ten largest account for 8.8% of the sample. Sequenced material: memory (CD45RO+) T cells sorted from blood. Interpreted using the paper, the cell subset or site label stands for: CD45RO+ enriched T cells. These receptors all stem from a woman between 18 and 29 years old in good health.

V usage is TRBV5-4 and J usage is TRBJ1-2; 7 bases are a match to TRBD1. The V and J ends lost 0 bases and 8 bases, in that order; junction bases with no gene match: 7. CDR1 SGHNT and CDR2 YYREEE come from the germline V gene (reference sequence). CDR3 size: 14 residues. The CDR3 reads CASSLARQGGGYTF. The CDR3 DNA reads TGTGCCAGCAGCTTGGCCCGGCAGGGGGGCGGCTACACCTTC.

V gene TRBV4-2 combines with J gene TRBJ2-3; 10 bases line up with TRBD2. The germline CDR1 and CDR2 sequences are LGHNA and YNFKEQ. The CDR3 extends over 16 amino acids. V shed 2 bases, J shed 2 bases, and the junction held 4 bases outside the gene matches. The DNA for the CDR3 is TGTGCCAGCAGCCAATTTGGGACTAGCGCCACAGATACGCAGTATTTT. Translated: CASSQFGTSATDTQYF.

The chain couples TRBV6-2 or TRBV6-3 to TRBJ2-2; no reliable D call. The length of the CDR3 is 13 residues. V was shortened by 5 bases and J by 4 bases, with 8 bases between the two germline ends. CDR1 is MNHEY and CDR2 is SVGEGT in the germline V gene. CDR3 residues: CASSRGFTGELFF. As DNA, the CDR3 is TGTGCCAGCAGTCGAGGTTTCACCGGGGAGCTGTTTTTT.

The chain carries TRBV29-1 and TRBJ2-5; tentative D call: TRBD2 (6 bases). Germline V gene data show CDR1 as SQVTM and CDR2 as ANQGSEA. The germline V and J ends were trimmed by 2 bases and 5 bases, with 15 bases remaining between them. The CDR3 contains 14 residues. The CDR3 bases are TGCAGCGTTGAACCACAGCGGGCGAGTGAGACCCAGTACTTC. It specifies CSVEPQRASETQYF.

As regards this clonotype: An end of the junction differs from the germline gene, which may be a read error. The V and J genes are TRBV7-2 and TRBJ2-3; TRBD1 matches at 8 bases. Looked up from germline, CDR1 is SGHTA and CDR2 is FQGNSA. This CDR3 is built from 12 residues. The CDR3 region is CASSLFEGTGVF. The DNA for the CDR3 is TGTGCCAGCAGCTTATTTGAAGGGACAGGAGTATTT.

The rearrangement links TRBV7-9 to TRBJ1-4; 7 bases are shared with TRBD1. V trimming: 5 bases; J trimming: 8 bases; junction bases outside the gene matches: 5. Germline CDR1 reads SEHNR; CDR2 reads FQNEAQ (reference sequence). The CDR3 has 13 amino acids. CDR3 nucleotides: TGTGCCAGCAGCGCACAACAGGGGGAAAAACTGTTTTTT. It is translated as CASSAQQGEKLFF.

This clonotype was recorded many times. This sequence joins TRBV7-9 and TRBJ1-4, with TRBD1 matching over 9 bases. CDR3 length: 13 amino acids. After removal of 5 bases from V and 8 bases from J, the junction contained 3 bases not matched to a gene. The V gene's germline CDR1 is SEHNR and CDR2 FQNEAQ (reference sequence). CDR3 sequence: CASSPGQGEKLFF. The CDR3 region has the DNA TGTGCCAGCAGCCCGGGACAGGGAGAAAAACTGTTTTTT.

The chain carries TRBV7-3 and TRBJ2-2, with TRBD2 identical over 8 bases. Germline V CDR1 and CDR2: SGHTA, FQGTGA. The CDR3 consists of 17 residues. Unmatched junction bases numbered 3, after V lost 0 bases and J lost 0 bases. The CDR3 bases are TGTGCCAGCAGCTTAACCTTAGCGGGGTCGAACACCGGGGAGCTGTTTTTT. Amino acid sequence: CASSLTLAGSNTGELFF.

The rearrangement links TRBV7-2 to TRBJ2-2; the D call may be TRBD1 or TRBD2 (6 bases each). The length of the CDR3 is 14 residues. V lost 2 bases and J 6 bases, leaving 10 bases between the germline ends. Germline CDR1 and CDR2: SGHTA and FQGNSA. In nucleotides, the CDR3 is TGTGCCAGCAGCTTAAACAGGGAGGCCGGGGAGCTGTTTTTT. Translation gives CASSLNREAGELFF.

V and J are TRBV5-1 and TRBJ2-5; possible D gene TRBD1, 5 bases. Per the germline V gene, CDR1 is SGHRS and CDR2 is YFSETQ. Deletions cut 1 base from V and 2 bases from J, with 12 bases between. The CDR3 runs to 15 residues. The CDR3 DNA sequence: TGCGCCAGCAGCTTGTTTGCGACAGAACAAGAGACCCAGTACTTC. Translated, it gives CASSLFATEQETQYF.

J is TRBJ2-2 and V is TRBV10-3; D perhaps matches TRBD2 (6 bases). The CDR3 loop spans 16 amino acids. The germline V gene encodes CDR1 ENHRY and CDR2 SYGVKD. V was clipped by 2 bases and J by 0 bases, with 10 bases between them. The CDR3 loop is CAISEVGGANTGELFF. The CDR3 nucleotides are TGTGCCATCAGTGAGGTCGGGGGAGCGAACACCGGGGAGCTGTTTTTT.

This chain connects TRBV3-1 to TRBJ2-7; 7 bases agree with TRBD1. This CDR3 has 15 amino acids. Germline V lookup: CDR1 LGHDT, CDR2 YNNKEL (reference sequence). Trimming at V came to 4 bases and at J to 1 base, leaving 7 bases not matched to a gene. Written as DNA, the CDR3 is TGTGCCAGCAGCCTGACAGGGTGGAGGTCCTACGAGCAGTACTTC. Amino acids: CASSLTGWRSYEQYF.

The chain joins TRBV12-3 or TRBV12-4 to TRBJ2-3; 8 nucleotides agree with TRBD1. The CDR3 is made up of 14 amino acids. V was clipped by 4 bases and J by 5 bases; unmatched bases: 5. In DNA, the CDR3 is TGTGCCAGCAGTTCCAGGGGGCCTAGAGATACGCAGTATTTT. Encoded protein: CASSSRGPRDTQYF.

The chain combines TRBV10-3 with TRBJ2-1, with D maybe TRBD2 (5 bases). The CDR3 is 12 residues long. The ends were cut back, 6 bases at V and 4 bases at J, with 7 bases in the middle. Germline CDR1 reads ENHRY; CDR2 reads SYGVKD. The CDR3 nucleotides read TGTGCCATCAGGGGCGGGTACAATGAGCAGTTCTTC. Its protein product is CAIRGGYNEQFF.

This clonotype was picked up a small number of times. V is TRBV5-1 and J is TRBJ1-1; no clear D. Germline V gene lookup returns CDR1 SGHRS and CDR2 YFSETQ. CDR3 length: 9 amino acids. The germline V and J ends were trimmed by 3 bases and 11 bases, with 5 bases remaining between them. CDR3 bases: TGCGCCAGCAGCTGCCGGGCTTTCTTT. Amino acid sequence: CASSCRAFF. Full variable domain (outside the CDR3, taken from reference TRBV5-1 and TRBJ1-1): KAGVTQTPRYLIKTRGQQVTLSCSPISGHRSVSWYQQTPGQGLQFLFEYFSETQRNKGNFPGRFSGRQFSNSRSEMNVSTLELGDSALYLCASSCRAFFGQGTRLTVV.

This clonotype was counted at least ten times. The chain employs TRBV5-1 and TRBJ1-1; D perhaps matches TRBD1 (5 bases). The length of the CDR3 is 13 residues. Per germline, CDR1 SGHRS and CDR2 YFSETQ. Trimming left V 0 bases short and J 3 bases short, with 6 bases between. CDR3 in DNA: TGCGCCAGCAGCTTGGCACAGGACACTGAAGCTTTCTTT. Translation gives CASSLAQDTEAFF.

This clonotype appeared many times. V gene TRBV25-1 combines with J gene TRBJ1-4, with a weak D call TRBD1 (6 bases). This CDR3 has 12 residues. Germline CDR1 is MGHDK and CDR2 is SYGVNS. Trimming removed 7 bases at V and 14 bases at J, with 17 bases between. CDR3 coding DNA: TGTGCCAGCAAAAAGGACGACAGGCGGCTGTTTTTT. Amino acid sequence: CASKKDDRRLFF. Full variable domain (rest looked up from reference TRBV25-1 and TRBJ1-4): EADIYQTPRYLVIGTGKKITLECSQTMGHDKMYWYQQDPGMELHLIHYSYGVNSTEKGDLSSESTVSRIRTEHFPLTLESARPSHTSQYLCASKKDDRRLFFGSGTQLSVL.

This clonotype was seen a handful of times. The genes are TRBV6-2 or TRBV6-3 and TRBJ1-5; D unclear. The CDR3 spans 14 residues. V was clipped by 5 bases and J by 5 bases, with 13 bases between them. CDR1 and CDR2 (germline): MNHEY, SVGEGT. In nucleotides, the CDR3 is TGTGCCAGCAGTGGTATTCTAGTGGATCAGCCCCAGCATTTT. Protein: CASSGILVDQPQHF.

This clonotype has a handful of counts. The rearrangement joins TRBV4-3 to TRBJ2-1, with D possibly being TRBD1 (5 bases). The CDR3 contains 13 residues. Deletions cut 3 bases from V and 8 bases from J, with 11 bases between. From germline, CDR1 is LGHNA and CDR2 YSLEER. The CDR3 reads CASSHQGAYEQFF. The CDR3 DNA sequence: TGCGCCAGCAGCCACCAAGGGGCGTATGAGCAGTTCTTC.

In this sample, this clonotype turned up a few times. V is TRBV11-2 and J is TRBJ2-3, with D possibly being TRBD2 (5 bases). This CDR3 is 18 amino acids long. V was cut by 2 bases and J by 5 bases, with 23 bases left in between. Germline V gives CDR1 SGHAT, CDR2 FQNNGV. The DNA for the CDR3 is TGTGCCAGCAGCTTACTATCTCGGTTCAGAGGGTCGAAAGATACGCAGTATTTT. Residues: CASSLLSRFRGSKDTQYF.